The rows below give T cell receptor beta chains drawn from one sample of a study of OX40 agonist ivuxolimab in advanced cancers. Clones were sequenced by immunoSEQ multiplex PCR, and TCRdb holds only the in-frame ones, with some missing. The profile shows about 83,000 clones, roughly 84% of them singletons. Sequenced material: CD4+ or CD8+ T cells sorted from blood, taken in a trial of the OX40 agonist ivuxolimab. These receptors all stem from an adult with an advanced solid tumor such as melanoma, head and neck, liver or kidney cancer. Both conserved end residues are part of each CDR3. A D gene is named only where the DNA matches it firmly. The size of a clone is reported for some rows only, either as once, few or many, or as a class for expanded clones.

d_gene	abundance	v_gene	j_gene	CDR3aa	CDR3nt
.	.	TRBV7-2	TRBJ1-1	CASSLDGDTMNTEAFF	TGTGCCAGCAGCTTAGACGGGGACACCATGAACACTGAAGCTTTCTTT
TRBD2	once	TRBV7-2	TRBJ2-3	CASSLGLNTDTQYF	TGTGCCAGCAGCTTGGGACTAAACACAGATACGCAGTATTTT
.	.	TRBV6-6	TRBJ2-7	CASSYHRDAAYEQYF	TGTGCCAGCAGTTACCACAGGGACGCCGCCTACGAGCAGTACTTC
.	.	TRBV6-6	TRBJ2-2	CASIQDSYTGELFF	TGTGCCAGCATCCAGGACAGTTACACCGGGGAGCTGTTTTTT
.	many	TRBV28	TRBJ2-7	CASSLGTAGEQYF	TGTGCCAGCAGCCTTGGGACGGCAGGCGAGCAGTACTTC
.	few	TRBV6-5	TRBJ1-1	CASSYSGGPNTEAFF	TGTGCCAGCAGTTACTCGGGGGGCCCGAACACTGAAGCTTTCTTT
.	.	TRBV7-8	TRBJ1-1	CASSLGGLGTEAFF	TGTGCCAGCAGCTTAGGGGGGTTGGGCACTGAAGCTTTCTTT
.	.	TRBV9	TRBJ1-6	CASSVAPRKGRSRVYNSPLHF	TGTGCCAGCAGCGTAGCGCCCCGCAAGGGACGGTCGAGAGTCTATAATTCACCCCTCCACTTT
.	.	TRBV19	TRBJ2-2	CASRGRAHGELFF	TGTGCCAGTAGGGGCAGGGCCCACGGGGAGCTGTTTTTT
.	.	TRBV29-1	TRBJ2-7	CSVWTDRSYEQYF	TGCAGCGTTTGGACCGATCGGTCCTACGAGCAGTACTTC
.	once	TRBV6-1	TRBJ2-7	CASSEWTPPYEQYF	TGTGCCAGCAGTGAATGGACTCCTCCCTACGAGCAGTACTTC
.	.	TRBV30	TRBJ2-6	CAWRDSGANVLTF	TGTGCCTGGAGGGACTCTGGGGCCAACGTCCTGACTTTC
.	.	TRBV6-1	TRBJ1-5	CAGNSSPNQPQHF	TGTGCCGGCAACAGCAGCCCTAATCAGCCCCAGCATTTT
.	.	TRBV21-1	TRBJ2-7	CASSPNNGQYF	TGTGCCAGCAGCCCTAATAATGGGCAGTACTTC
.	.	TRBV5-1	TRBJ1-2	CASSLDSEYGYTF	TGCGCCAGCAGCCTGGACAGCGAGTATGGCTACACCTTC
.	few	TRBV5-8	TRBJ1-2	CASSHYGTRRTNYGYTF	TGTGCCAGCAGCCACTATGGGACGCGTAGGACGAACTATGGCTACACCTTC
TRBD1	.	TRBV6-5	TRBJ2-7	CASSGPGQASYEQYF	TGTGCCAGCAGTGGACCGGGACAGGCGTCCTACGAGCAGTACTTC
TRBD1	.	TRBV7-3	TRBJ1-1	CASSSPGQGKAFF	TGTGCCAGCAGCTCGCCCGGACAGGGGAAAGCTTTCTTT
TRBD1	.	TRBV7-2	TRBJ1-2	CASSLGDRGPLGDGYTF	TGTGCCAGCAGCTTAGGGGACAGGGGGCCGCTCGGGGATGGCTACACCTTC
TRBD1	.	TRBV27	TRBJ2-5	CASCPDRGGAAQYF	TGTGCCAGCTGCCCGGACAGGGGGGGAGCGGCCCAGTACTTC
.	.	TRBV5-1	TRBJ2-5	CASSLQGGRETQYF	TGCGCCAGCAGCTTACAGGGAGGCAGAGAGACCCAGTACTTC
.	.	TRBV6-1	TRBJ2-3	CASSEGTRPGQYF	TGTGCCAGCAGTGAAGGGACACGGCCTGGGCAGTATTTT
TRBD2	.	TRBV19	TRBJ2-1	CASRRVGREKNEQFF	TGTGCCAGTAGGCGAGTAGGGAGGGAAAAAAATGAGCAGTTCTTC
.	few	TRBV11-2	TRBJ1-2	CASSPGPGEGYTF	TGTGCCAGCAGCCCCGGGCCAGGGGAGGGCTACACCTTC
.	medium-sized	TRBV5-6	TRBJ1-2	CASSLAVKRHYGYTF	TGTGCCAGCAGCTTGGCCGTCAAGCGCCACTATGGCTACACCTTC
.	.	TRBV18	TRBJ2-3	CASSQGYVTDTQYF	TGTGCCAGCTCGCAGGGGTATGTCACAGATACGCAGTATTTT
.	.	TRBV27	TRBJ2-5	CAVRNRETQYF	TGTGCCGTAAGGAACCGGGAGACCCAGTACTTC